A selection of T cell receptor beta chains follows, all from one sample in a study of shared clonotypes between healthy human individuals. The table came from immunoSEQ multiplex PCR; TCRdb's copy has only in-frame clones and leaves some out. Of over a million clones listed, approximately 78% are singletons. Material: memory CD4+ T cells from PBMCs. These receptors all stem from a man younger than 30 in good health. Some clones in this sample may be carry-over from other donors' samples. Each CDR3 is given with its conserved first and last residue. The D gene is left open where the match is weak. Clone size, where shown, is once, few, many, or a class for clones that have expanded.

v_call: TRBV21-1; cdr3_length: 16; clone_size: NA; j_call: TRBJ2-7; d_call: NA; cdr3_nt: TGTGCCAGCAGCGCGGGGGGGGACAGGCGTACCTACGAGCAGTACTTC; cdr3_aa: CASSAGGDRRTYEQYF
v_call: TRBV7-2; cdr3_length: 16; clone_size: NA; j_call: TRBJ2-5; d_call: TRBD2; cdr3_nt: TGTGCCAGCAGCTGGGGACTAGCGGGAGAAGGAGAGACCCAGTACTTC; cdr3_aa: CASSWGLAGEGETQYF
v_call: TRBV19; cdr3_length: 16; clone_size: once; j_call: TRBJ2-7; d_call: NA; cdr3_nt: TGTGCCAGTAGCCACTGGTTGCGGACCACTACGAGCGAGCAGTACTTC; cdr3_aa: CASSHWLRTTTSEQYF
v_call: TRBV18; cdr3_length: 13; clone_size: NA; j_call: TRBJ1-4; d_call: NA; cdr3_nt: TGTGCCAGCTCACAAACCGGGGGTGAAAAACTGTTTTTT; cdr3_aa: CASSQTGGEKLFF
v_call: TRBV18; cdr3_length: 17; clone_size: once; j_call: TRBJ1-1; d_call: TRBD1; cdr3_nt: TGTGCCAGCTCACCATACGCCAGGGGGTTTTCGAACACTGAAGCTTTCTTT; cdr3_aa: CASSPYARGFSNTEAFF
v_call: TRBV30; cdr3_length: 13; clone_size: NA; j_call: TRBJ1-4; d_call: NA; cdr3_nt: TGTGCCTGGAGTGCCCGGCTGGCTGAAAAACTGTTTTTT; cdr3_aa: CAWSARLAEKLFF
v_call: TRBV28; cdr3_length: 15; clone_size: NA; j_call: TRBJ1-5; d_call: NA; cdr3_nt: TGTGCCAGCAGTCGGGGGGGCGCGGGCAATCAGCCCCAGCATTTT; cdr3_aa: CASSRGGAGNQPQHF
v_call: TRBV28; cdr3_length: 13; clone_size: NA; j_call: TRBJ2-1; d_call: NA; cdr3_nt: TGTGCCAGCACGGCAGGGCGCCACAATGAGCAGTTCTTC; cdr3_aa: CASTAGRHNEQFF
v_call: TRBV5-1; cdr3_length: 15; clone_size: NA; j_call: TRBJ2-1; d_call: TRBD2; cdr3_nt: TGCGCCAGCAGACCCCTAGCGGGAAAACACAATGAGCAGTTCTTC; cdr3_aa: CASRPLAGKHNEQFF
v_call: TRBV9; cdr3_length: 13; clone_size: NA; j_call: TRBJ2-4; d_call: NA; cdr3_nt: TGTGCCAGCAGCGTAGAATCCGGATGGGGGCTTCACTTC; cdr3_aa: CASSVESGWGLHF
v_call: TRBV19; cdr3_length: 16; clone_size: NA; j_call: TRBJ1-5; d_call: NA; cdr3_nt: TGTGCCAGTAGCCCCGGCAGGGGTAAGTCGAGGCAGCCCCAGCATTTT; cdr3_aa: CASSPGRGKSRQPQHF
v_call: TRBV9; cdr3_length: 14; clone_size: few; j_call: TRBJ2-1; d_call: TRBD1; cdr3_nt: TGTGCCAGCAAGACAGGGGACTCCTACAATGAGCAGTTCTTC; cdr3_aa: CASKTGDSYNEQFF
v_call: TRBV6-4; cdr3_length: 12; clone_size: NA; j_call: TRBJ1-2; d_call: NA; cdr3_nt: TGTGCCAGCAGTGACTCGGGGGGGAGCTACACCTTC; cdr3_aa: CASSDSGGSYTF
v_call: TRBV4-3; cdr3_length: 15; clone_size: NA; j_call: TRBJ2-3; d_call: NA; cdr3_nt: TGCGCCAGCAGCCAAGTGGTAGTTAGCACAGATACGCAGTATTTT; cdr3_aa: CASSQVVVSTDTQYF
v_call: TRBV5-1; cdr3_length: 14; clone_size: NA; j_call: TRBJ2-3; d_call: TRBD2; cdr3_nt: TGCGCCAGCAGCCCGCAGGGAGGGCAAGATACGCAGTATTTT; cdr3_aa: CASSPQGGQDTQYF
v_call: TRBV7-2; cdr3_length: 14; clone_size: NA; j_call: TRBJ2-1; d_call: TRBD2; cdr3_nt: TGTGCCAGCAGCTTGGGACTAGCTTACAATGAGCAGTTCTTC; cdr3_aa: CASSLGLAYNEQFF
v_call: TRBV5-4; cdr3_length: 15; clone_size: NA; j_call: TRBJ1-2; d_call: TRBD1; cdr3_nt: TGTGCCAGCAGCTCTTGGGACAGGGGGAACAATGGCTACACCTTC; cdr3_aa: CASSSWDRGNNGYTF
v_call: TRBV11-1; cdr3_length: 13; clone_size: NA; j_call: TRBJ1-5; d_call: NA; cdr3_nt: TGTGCCAGCAGCTCGGAGTTAGGTCAGCCCCAGCATTTT; cdr3_aa: CASSSELGQPQHF
v_call: TRBV6-6; cdr3_length: 13; clone_size: few; j_call: TRBJ2-7; d_call: NA; cdr3_nt: TGTGCCAGCATAGGGGACGCACCCTACGAGCAGTACTTC; cdr3_aa: CASIGDAPYEQYF
v_call: TRBV10-3; cdr3_length: 14; clone_size: NA; j_call: TRBJ1-2; d_call: NA; cdr3_nt: TGTGCCATCAGTGTTGTCGGATCTAACTATGGCTACACCTTC; cdr3_aa: CAISVVGSNYGYTF
v_call: TRBV6-1; cdr3_length: 15; clone_size: NA; j_call: TRBJ2-1; d_call: NA; cdr3_nt: TGTGCCAGCAAGTCTGGCCCGCGCTCCTACAATGAGCAGTTCTTC; cdr3_aa: CASKSGPRSYNEQFF
v_call: TRBV6-1; cdr3_length: 14; clone_size: NA; j_call: TRBJ2-6; d_call: NA; cdr3_nt: TGTGCCAGTACTCGGGGTTCTGGGGCCAACGTCCTGACTTTC; cdr3_aa: CASTRGSGANVLTF
v_call: TRBV5-1; cdr3_length: 16; clone_size: NA; j_call: TRBJ1-1; d_call: NA; cdr3_nt: TGCGCCAGCAGCTTGGGAGGGTCCCCGCTGAACACTGAAGCTTTCTTT; cdr3_aa: CASSLGGSPLNTEAFF